The clone carrying this TCR beta chain was observed a few times. The sample is drawn from a study of T-cell memory formation after mild COVID-19. Study-wide context: TCR clusters were mostly confined to one donor each.

TCRalpha and TCRbeta libraries used 5'RACE with constant-segment primers and UMIs. TCRdb used MiXCR to reprocess the 5' RACE reads, holding one entry per CDR3 protein. Among 190,000 or so distinct CDR3 sequences listed, roughly 27% were seen once. This CDR3 contains 18 residues. V shed 0 bases and J shed 0 bases, with 15 bases lying between them. Germline-derived CDR1 and CDR2 are SEHNR and FQNEAQ (reference sequence). The source is an adult woman who had mild COVID-19 (a few samples of this study predate the infection). Cell type and time point are not known. The V and J genes are TRBV7-9 and TRBJ1-3; D perhaps matches TRBD1 (5 bases). The sample consisted of PBMCs or a T cell subset sorted from them (not recorded which). CDR3 DNA: TGTGCCAGCAGCTTAGCCGGGAGCAGGGCGAACTCTGGAAACACCATATATTTT. Protein sequence: CASSLAGSRANSGNTIYF.